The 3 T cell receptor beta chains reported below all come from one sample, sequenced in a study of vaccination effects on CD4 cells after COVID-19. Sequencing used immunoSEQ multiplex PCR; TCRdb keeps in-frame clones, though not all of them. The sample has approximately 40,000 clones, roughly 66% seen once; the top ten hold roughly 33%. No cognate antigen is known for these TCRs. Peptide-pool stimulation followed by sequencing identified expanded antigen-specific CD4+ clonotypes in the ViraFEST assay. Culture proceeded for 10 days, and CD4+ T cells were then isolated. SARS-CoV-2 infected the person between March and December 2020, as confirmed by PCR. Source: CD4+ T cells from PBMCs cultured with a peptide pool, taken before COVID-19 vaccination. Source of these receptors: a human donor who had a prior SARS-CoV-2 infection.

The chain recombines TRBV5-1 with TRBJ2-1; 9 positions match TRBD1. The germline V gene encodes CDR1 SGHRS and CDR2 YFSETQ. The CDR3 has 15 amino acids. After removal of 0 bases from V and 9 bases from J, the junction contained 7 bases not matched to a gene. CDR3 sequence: CASSLVDRGRAEQFF. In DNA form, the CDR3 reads TGCGCCAGCAGCTTGGTGGACAGGGGTCGCGCTGAGCAGTTCTTC. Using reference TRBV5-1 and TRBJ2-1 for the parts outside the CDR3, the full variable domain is KAGVTQTPRYLIKTRGQQVTLSCSPISGHRSVSWYQQTPGQGLQFLFEYFSETQRNKGNFPGRFSGRQFSNSRSEMNVSTLELGDSALYLCASSLVDRGRAEQFFGPGTRLTVL.

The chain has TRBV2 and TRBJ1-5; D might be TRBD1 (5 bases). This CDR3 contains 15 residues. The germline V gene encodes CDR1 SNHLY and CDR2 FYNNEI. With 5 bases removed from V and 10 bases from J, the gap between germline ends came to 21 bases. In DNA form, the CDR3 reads TGTGCCAGCAGTCGCGTAATCGGGGCAATCAATCCCCAGCATTTT. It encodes CASSRVIGAINPQHF. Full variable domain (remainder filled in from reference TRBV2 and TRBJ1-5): EPEVTQTPSHQVTQMGQEVILRCVPISNHLYFYWYRQILGQKVEFLVSFYNNEISEKSEIFDDQFSVERPDGSNFTLKIRSTKLEDSAMYFCASSRVIGAINPQHFGDGTRLSIL.

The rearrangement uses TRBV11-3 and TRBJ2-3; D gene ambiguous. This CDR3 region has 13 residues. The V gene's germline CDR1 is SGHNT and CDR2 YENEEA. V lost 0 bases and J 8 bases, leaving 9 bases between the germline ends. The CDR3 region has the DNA TGTGCCAGCAGCTTAGACTTAGTGGGTACGCAGTATTTT. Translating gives CASSLDLVGTQYF.